These T cell receptor beta chains were read from a single sample in a study of response to subunit inactivated influenza vaccine. TCRdb independently ran MiXCR on the RT-PCR reads; one entry per CDR3 protein. The table includes a few hundred thousand distinct CDR3 sequences, less than 7.5% detected once. The source was PBMCs from blood, collected less than 30 months after vaccination. These receptor sequences come from a man between 50 and 75 years old who received an inactivated influenza vaccine. CDR3s include the opening cysteine and the closing phenylalanine or tryptophan. A D gene is named only where the DNA matches it firmly. Size is omitted from some rows. Given values are once, few, many or a class for expanded clones.

d_gene: NA; v_gene: TRBV7-2; len: 16; j_gene: TRBJ2-1; abundance: NA; CDR3aa: CASSLAFDPSYNEQFF; CDR3nt: TGTGCCAGCAGCTTAGCGTTTGACCCCTCCTACAATGAGCAGTTCTTC
d_gene: NA; v_gene: TRBV7-9; len: 15; j_gene: TRBJ2-1; abundance: many; CDR3aa: CASSLMTGTGNEQFF; CDR3nt: TGTGCCAGCAGCTTAATGACCGGGACGGGGAATGAGCAGTTCTTC
d_gene: NA; v_gene: TRBV7-9; len: 16; j_gene: TRBJ2-5; abundance: many; CDR3aa: CASSSIRTGGEETQYF; CDR3nt: TGTGCCAGCAGCTCCATCCGAACAGGGGGGGAAGAGACCCAGTACTTC
d_gene: NA; v_gene: TRBV11-2; len: 15; j_gene: TRBJ2-7; abundance: NA; CDR3aa: CASSFQGGGGYEQYF; CDR3nt: TGTGCCAGCAGCTTCCAGGGAGGGGGCGGGTACGAGCAGTACTTC
d_gene: NA; v_gene: TRBV15; len: 13; j_gene: TRBJ2-7; abundance: NA; CDR3aa: CATSRDRGQQQYF; CDR3nt: TGTGCCACCAGCAGAGACAGGGGACAACAGCAGTACTTC
d_gene: NA; v_gene: TRBV20-1; len: 17; j_gene: TRBJ2-3; abundance: few; CDR3aa: CSAIHLQGGGRSDTQYF; CDR3nt: TGCAGTGCCATACATCTCCAGGGGGGCGGAAGGTCAGATACGCAGTATTTT
d_gene: TRBD1; v_gene: TRBV29-1; len: 15; j_gene: TRBJ2-2; abundance: few; CDR3aa: CSVEFGQGLSGELFF; CDR3nt: TGCAGCGTTGAGTTCGGACAGGGTCTTTCCGGGGAGCTGTTTTTT
d_gene: NA; v_gene: TRBV27; len: 15; j_gene: TRBJ1-4; abundance: few; CDR3aa: CASSSYRVKGEKLFF; CDR3nt: TGTGCCAGCAGTTCTTACAGGGTCAAGGGTGAAAAACTGTTTTTT
d_gene: NA; v_gene: TRBV20-1; len: 14; j_gene: TRBJ2-3; abundance: few; CDR3aa: CSARGATRTDTQYF; CDR3nt: TGCAGTGCTAGAGGGGCGACTAGAACAGATACGCAGTATTTT
d_gene: NA; v_gene: TRBV19; len: 16; j_gene: TRBJ2-6; abundance: many; CDR3aa: CASSIVLTSGANVLTF; CDR3nt: TGTGCCAGTAGTATCGTCCTTACCTCTGGGGCCAACGTCCTGACTTTC
d_gene: TRBD2; v_gene: TRBV11-2; len: 16; j_gene: TRBJ2-3; abundance: NA; CDR3aa: CASKPSGRAPTDTQYF; CDR3nt: TGTGCCAGCAAGCCTAGCGGGAGGGCTCCCACAGATACGCAGTATTTT
d_gene: NA; v_gene: TRBV29-1; len: 13; j_gene: TRBJ2-7; abundance: few; CDR3aa: CSVVLRESYEQYF; CDR3nt: TGCAGCGTCGTCCTCCGGGAGTCCTACGAGCAGTACTTC
d_gene: NA; v_gene: TRBV7-2; len: 17; j_gene: TRBJ2-1; abundance: few; CDR3aa: CASSLVITTGSYNEQFF; CDR3nt: TGTGCCAGCAGCTTAGTGATAACAACGGGAAGCTACAATGAGCAGTTCTTC
d_gene: NA; v_gene: TRBV20-1; len: 12; j_gene: TRBJ2-3; abundance: many; CDR3aa: CSARPSGDTQYF; CDR3nt: TGCAGTGCTAGACCGAGCGGGGATACGCAGTATTTT
d_gene: NA; v_gene: TRBV2; len: 14; j_gene: TRBJ2-5; abundance: few; CDR3aa: CASTRGTDQETQYF; CDR3nt: TGTGCCAGCACCCGAGGCACGGACCAAGAGACCCAGTACTTC
d_gene: TRBD1; v_gene: TRBV5-1; len: 14; j_gene: TRBJ2-7; abundance: NA; CDR3aa: CASSLTGDPYEQYF; CDR3nt: TGCGCCAGCAGCCTGACAGGGGATCCCTACGAGCAGTACTTC
d_gene: NA; v_gene: TRBV14; len: 13; j_gene: TRBJ2-1; abundance: many; CDR3aa: CASSPRLNNEQFF; CDR3nt: TGTGCCAGCAGCCCAAGGCTAAACAATGAGCAGTTCTTC
d_gene: TRBD2; v_gene: TRBV11-2; len: 19; j_gene: TRBJ2-7; abundance: many; CDR3aa: CASSSLLAGGPSKTYEQYF; CDR3nt: TGTGCCAGCAGCAGCCTACTAGCGGGGGGGCCCTCGAAGACCTACGAGCAGTACTTC
d_gene: NA; v_gene: TRBV4-3; len: 12; j_gene: TRBJ2-1; abundance: few; CDR3aa: CASSQVHNEQFF; CDR3nt: TGCGCCAGCAGCCAAGTTCACAATGAGCAGTTCTTC
d_gene: NA; v_gene: TRBV20-1; len: 18; j_gene: TRBJ2-3; abundance: NA; CDR3aa: CSARGQSGRQLSSDTQYF; CDR3nt: TGCAGTGCTAGAGGCCAATCCGGGAGACAGCTGAGTTCAGATACGCAGTATTTT
d_gene: NA; v_gene: TRBV4-3; len: 15; j_gene: TRBJ1-5; abundance: few; CDR3aa: CASSQGTGIGQPQHF; CDR3nt: TGCGCCAGCAGCCAGGGGACGGGGATTGGGCAGCCCCAGCATTTT
d_gene: NA; v_gene: TRBV7-8; len: 15; j_gene: TRBJ2-1; abundance: NA; CDR3aa: CASSLAPGRVAEQFF; CDR3nt: TGTGCCAGCAGCTTAGCCCCGGGCCGGGTGGCGGAGCAGTTCTTC